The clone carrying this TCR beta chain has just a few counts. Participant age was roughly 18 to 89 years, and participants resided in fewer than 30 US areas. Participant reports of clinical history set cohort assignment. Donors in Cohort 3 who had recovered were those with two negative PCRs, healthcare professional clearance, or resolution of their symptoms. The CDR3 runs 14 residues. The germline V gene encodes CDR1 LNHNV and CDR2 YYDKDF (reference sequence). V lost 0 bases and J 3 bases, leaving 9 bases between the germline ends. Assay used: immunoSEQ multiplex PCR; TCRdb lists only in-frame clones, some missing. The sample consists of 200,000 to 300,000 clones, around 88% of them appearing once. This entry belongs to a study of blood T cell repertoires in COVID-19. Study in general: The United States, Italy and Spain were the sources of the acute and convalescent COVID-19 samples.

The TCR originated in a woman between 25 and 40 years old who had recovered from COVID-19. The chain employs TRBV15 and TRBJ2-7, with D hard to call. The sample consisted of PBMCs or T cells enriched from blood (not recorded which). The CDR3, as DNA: TGTGCCACCAGCAGAGATCATGGCAGCTACGAGCAGTACTTC. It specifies CATSRDHGSYEQYF.